The following is a T cell receptor beta chain sequence with its context. What it binds is not known. Clones were read by immunoSEQ multiplex PCR, and TCRdb kept only the in-frame ones, dropping some. This sample has fewer than 85,000 clones, with less than 85% found just once. This sample is drawn from a study of T cell clones after liver transplantation. Across the study: Third-party-reactive TCRbeta sequences from pre-transplant mixed lymphocyte reactions served as antigen-independent comparators. Standard immunosuppression, with no induction, continued until 12-24 months after transplant. Study-level results: Conclusions were preliminary, with small, heterogeneous patient groups. A significant post-transplant drop in circulating graft-donor-reactive CD4 TCRbeta sequences occurred in most of the 8 subjects.

CDR3 length: 15 residues. After removal of 6 bases from V and 0 bases from J, the junction contained 4 bases not matched to a gene. In germline, CDR1 is KGHSH, CDR2 LQKENI. This sequence was found in a human patient who received a liver transplant. The graft donor may account for some of the T cells. This sample comprised CD4+ T cells from blood, obtained at the 22-month timepoint. The chain has TRBV18 and TRBJ2-2; 7 bases match TRBD2. Here the CDR3 DNA reads TGTGCCAGCTCGACCGGGACTACGAACACCGGGGAGCTGTTTTTT. It translates to CASSTGTTNTGELFF.